These T cell receptor beta chains were read from a single sample in a study of blood T cell repertoires in COVID-19. Generated by immunoSEQ multiplex PCR, the TCRdb table keeps only in-frame clones and is missing some. The sample includes 150,000 to 200,000 clones, 80% to 90% of them seen just once. Sequencing was carried out using peripheral blood. Receptors originate from a woman aged 55 to 70 with COVID-19, enrolled during active disease. Both conserved end residues are part of each CDR3. The D gene is left open where the match is weak. Only some rows state a clone size, as once, few, many or a class for expanded clones.

V: TRBV24-1; length: 14; D: NA; size: NA; J: TRBJ1-5; DNA: TGTGCCACCAGTAAGGCGCAGGTCAGTCAGCCCCAGCATTTT; CDR3: CATSKAQVSQPQHF
V: TRBV7-8; length: 16; D: TRBD2; size: NA; J: TRBJ2-1; DNA: TGTGCCAGCAGCCGAGGGGGGCTAGCGGGATACAATGAGCAGTTCTTC; CDR3: CASSRGGLAGYNEQFF
V: TRBV12-3/TRBV12-4; length: 13; D: TRBD1; size: NA; J: TRBJ1-5; DNA: TGTGCCAGCAGTTCGACAGGGGTTCAGCCCCAGCATTTT; CDR3: CASSSTGVQPQHF
V: TRBV27; length: 15; D: NA; size: NA; J: TRBJ2-1; DNA: TGTGCCAGCAGATTGGGCCCCTTCCCCTACAATGAGCAGTTCTTC; CDR3: CASRLGPFPYNEQFF
V: TRBV28; length: 15; D: TRBD1; size: NA; J: TRBJ1-1; DNA: TGTGCCAGCAGTCCATCAGGGGGCGGCGGCACTGAAGCTTTCTTT; CDR3: CASSPSGGGGTEAFF
V: TRBV7-7; length: 15; D: NA; size: NA; J: TRBJ2-3; DNA: TGTGCTAGCAGCTTTGGACTATCTAGCACAGATACGCAGTATTTT; CDR3: CASSFGLSSTDTQYF
V: TRBV12-3/TRBV12-4; length: 13; D: NA; size: few; J: TRBJ1-6; DNA: TGTGCCAGCAGTTCTACAGGGCATTCACCCCTCCACTTT; CDR3: CASSSTGHSPLHF
V: TRBV24-1; length: 15; D: NA; size: NA; J: TRBJ1-1; DNA: TGTGCCACCAGTGATAAGGGGGTAGACTACACTGAAGCTTTCTTT; CDR3: CATSDKGVDYTEAFF
V: TRBV23-1; length: 16; D: NA; size: NA; J: TRBJ1-5; DNA: TGCGCCAGCAGTCAAGAGGTCTGGAGGCTGGTTCAGCCCCAGCATTTT; CDR3: CASSQEVWRLVQPQHF
V: TRBV7-2; length: 17; D: NA; size: NA; J: TRBJ2-5; DNA: TGTGCCAGCAGCGTTCTCCAGGGCCCGAAGATCCAAGAGACCCAGTACTTC; CDR3: CASSVLQGPKIQETQYF
V: TRBV6-5; length: 15; D: TRBD1; size: NA; J: TRBJ2-7; DNA: TGTGCCAGCAGCCCATTGACGAGGACAGGGGGCGAGCAGTACTTC; CDR3: CASSPLTRTGGEQYF
V: TRBV2; length: 17; D: NA; size: few; J: TRBJ1-4; DNA: TGTGCCAGCAGTCTACGGGCGGGGCTTACAACTAATGAAAAACTGTTTTTT; CDR3: CASSLRAGLTTNEKLFF
V: TRBV29-1; length: 13; D: NA; size: once; J: TRBJ2-1; DNA: TGCAGCGTTGAAGGGAGCTCCTACAATGAGCAGTTCTTC; CDR3: CSVEGSSYNEQFF
V: TRBV19; length: 18; D: TRBD1; size: few; J: TRBJ1-5; DNA: TGTGCCAGTAGTATATCCCTAAGGGGGCTACAAAGCAATCAGCCCCAGCATTTT; CDR3: CASSISLRGLQSNQPQHF
V: TRBV12-5; length: 17; D: NA; size: NA; J: TRBJ1-3; DNA: TGTGCTAGTGGTCCCACCCGACAGGTTTACTCTGGAAACACCATATATTTT; CDR3: CASGPTRQVYSGNTIYF
V: TRBV5-1; length: 15; D: TRBD2; size: once; J: TRBJ2-7; DNA: TGCGCCAGCAGACTAGCGGGAGGAAGGGGGGGCGAGCAGTACTTC; CDR3: CASRLAGGRGGEQYF
V: TRBV6-5; length: 13; D: NA; size: NA; J: TRBJ2-1; DNA: TGTGCCAGCACCCCAGGGGCAATCAATGAGCAGTTCTTC; CDR3: CASTPGAINEQFF
V: TRBV4-1; length: 15; D: TRBD2; size: NA; J: TRBJ2-5; DNA: TGCGCCAGCAGCCCGGGACTAGCGGATAAGGAGACCCAGTACTTC; CDR3: CASSPGLADKETQYF
V: TRBV4-1; length: 17; D: TRBD2; size: NA; J: TRBJ2-1; DNA: TGCGCCAGCAGCCAAGCAGGGGCTAGCGGGCGTGGGGATGAGCAGTTCTTC; CDR3: CASSQAGASGRGDEQFF
V: TRBV19; length: 15; D: NA; size: NA; J: TRBJ1-2; DNA: TGTGCCAGTAGTATAGGGGCAGGGGCTAACTATGGCTACACCTTC; CDR3: CASSIGAGANYGYTF
V: TRBV11-3; length: 13; D: NA; size: NA; J: TRBJ2-3; DNA: TGTGCCAGCAGCTTCGGCGGTACAGATACGCAGTATTTT; CDR3: CASSFGGTDTQYF
V: TRBV19; length: 15; D: TRBD1; size: medium-sized; J: TRBJ1-1; DNA: TGTGCCAGTAGGCGACTCAGACAGGGGCCCACTGAAGTTTTCTTT; CDR3: CASRRLRQGPTEVFF
V: TRBV29-1; length: 11; D: NA; size: NA; J: TRBJ2-7; DNA: TGCCCTAACTCTGAATCCCACGAGCAGTACTTC; CDR3: CPNSESHEQYF
V: TRBV5-1; length: 15; D: NA; size: few; J: TRBJ1-1; DNA: TGCGCCAGCAGCTTGGCTAGACAGCTGAACACTGAAGCTTTCTTT; CDR3: CASSLARQLNTEAFF
V: TRBV7-9; length: 16; D: TRBD1; size: NA; J: TRBJ2-2; DNA: TGTGCCAGCAGCTTAGCGTGGGACAGGGGAGCCGGGGAGCTGTTTTTT; CDR3: CASSLAWDRGAGELFF